These 22 T cell receptor beta chains were all obtained from the same sample, sequenced in a study of T cell changes during pregnancy in multiple sclerosis. Sequencing used immunoSEQ multiplex PCR; TCRdb keeps in-frame clones, though not all of them. The data contain more than 25,000 clones, just over 90% of them singletons. The sequencing here drew on CD4+ T cells from peripheral blood mononuclear cells, taken in the first trimester of pregnancy. The receptors here all came from a female donor with multiple sclerosis, enrolled in a pregnancy study.

The V call is TRBV2, the J call TRBJ1-6; 7 nucleotides agree with TRBD1. V shed 8 bases and J 8 bases; nucleotides not matched to a gene: 6. CDR3 length equals 13 residues. Germline V gene lookup returns CDR1 SNHLY and CDR2 FYNNEI. CDR3 amino acids: CASDRVGDSPLHF. In DNA, the CDR3 is TGTGCCAGCGACAGGGTAGGAGATTCACCCCTCCACTTT.

The rearrangement joins TRBV6-5 to TRBJ1-2; D perhaps matches TRBD1 (6 bases). V was trimmed by 6 bases and J by 8 bases, leaving 19 bases between them. Germline CDR1 is MNHEY and CDR2 is SVGAGI. This CDR3 is built from 14 residues. CDR3 sequence reads: CASSPGGGLSGYTF. CDR3 DNA sequence: TGTGCCAGCAGCCCTGGGGGGGGCCTTTCAGGCTACACCTTC.

The CDR3 protein is CASSSQRGQGAYGYTF. For the CDR3, the DNA is TGTGCCAGCAGCTCACAAAGGGGACAGGGGGCCTATGGCTACACCTTC. This rearrangement joins TRBV7-2 to TRBJ1-2, with 12 bases matching TRBD1. Germline trimming cut 4 bases from V and 4 bases from J; bases unmatched to any gene: 7. The germline CDR1 and CDR2 sequences are SGHTA and FQGNSA. The CDR3 extends over 16 amino acids.

This sequence joins TRBV27 and TRBJ2-7; 7 bases fit TRBD1. V was clipped by 5 bases and J by 0 bases; unmatched bases: 7. The CDR3 consists of 15 residues. Per germline, CDR1 MNHEY and CDR2 SMNVEV (reference sequence). The CDR3 DNA reads as TGTGCCAGCAGTCCCAACAGGGGTGGCTCCTACGAGCAGTACTTC. Translating it yields CASSPNRGGSYEQYF.

This chain connects TRBV28 to TRBJ2-7; TRBD1 aligns across 7 bases. CDR3 size: 13 residues. V shed 1 base, J shed 5 bases, and the junction held 2 bases outside the gene matches. Germline V lookup: CDR1 MDHEN, CDR2 SYDVKM. The CDR3 DNA sequence: TGTGCCAGCAGTTTATCAACAGGGGACGAGCAGTACTTC. Protein product: CASSLSTGDEQYF.

This sequence joins TRBV5-6 and TRBJ2-7; the D gene is possibly TRBD1 (5 bases). V gave up 7 bases and J gave up 5 bases, with 13 bases separating them. Germline CDR1 and CDR2: SGHDT and YYEEEE. The CDR3 sequence is 12 residues long. This chain's CDR3 is CASGAGPHEQYF. DNA of the CDR3: TGTGCCAGCGGGGCAGGGCCACACGAGCAGTACTTC.

This clone has a single count. This chain connects TRBV2 to TRBJ2-5; D perhaps matches TRBD1 (6 bases). CDR3 length: 12 residues. CDR1 and CDR2 (germline): SNHLY, FYNNEI. V was pared by 5 bases and J by 7 bases, with 11 bases between. CDR3 amino acids: CASSTGSRTQYF. Here the CDR3 DNA reads TGTGCCAGCAGTACAGGGTCGAGGACCCAGTACTTC.

J is TRBJ1-2 and V is TRBV20-1; D not certain. CDR3 length equals 11 residues. Germline V gives CDR1 DFQATT, CDR2 SNEGSKA (reference sequence). V gave up 4 bases and J gave up 5 bases, with 8 bases separating them. The CDR3 DNA reads as TGCAGTGCTACCCACCTATATGGCTACACCTTC. It yields the protein CSATHLYGYTF.

The V gene is TRBV5-5, the J gene TRBJ1-2; D ambiguous. V was pared by 1 base and J by 3 bases, with 10 bases between. The germline V gene has CDR1 SGHKS and CDR2 YYEKEE (reference sequence). The CDR3 loop spans 14 amino acids. As DNA, the CDR3 is TGTGCCAGCAGCTTGTCGGGTCTAGACTATGGCTACACCTTC. As protein: CASSLSGLDYGYTF. Based on the CDR3 plus reference TRBV5-5 and TRBJ1-2, the full variable domain is DAGVTQSPTHLIKTRGQQVTLRCSPISGHKSVSWYQQVLGQGPQFIFQYYEKEERGRGNFPDRFSARQFPNYSSELNVNALLLGDSALYLCASSLSGLDYGYTFGSGTRLTVV.

V usage is TRBV30 and J usage is TRBJ2-1, with a weak D call TRBD1 (5 bases). The CDR3 totals 16 residues. Per germline, CDR1 GTSNPN and CDR2 SVGIG (reference sequence). Trimming cost V 0 bases and J 8 bases, with 20 bases left between them. CDR3 DNA: TGTGCCTGGAGTGTAGGTGGGCAGGGTTTTTTCTATGAGCAGTTCTTC. Protein: CAWSVGGQGFFYEQFF.

The chain carries TRBV7-6 and TRBJ1-5, with D maybe TRBD1 (5 bases). The CDR3 spans 16 residues. V was cut by 1 base and J by 6 bases, with 16 bases left in between. CDR1 SGHVS and CDR2 FNYEAQ come from the germline V gene. The CDR3 loop reads CASSLGVGWGGQPQHF. The CDR3 DNA reads as TGTGCCAGCAGCTTAGGGGTAGGGTGGGGCGGTCAGCCCCAGCATTTT.

The chain recombines TRBV4-1 with TRBJ1-4; no reliable D call. Trimming left V 3 bases short and J 0 bases short, with 8 bases between. Looked up from germline, CDR1 is MGHRA and CDR2 is YSYEKL. The CDR3 sequence is 15 residues long. The CDR3 sequence is CASSQGQTTNEKLFF. As DNA, the CDR3 is TGCGCCAGCAGCCAGGGCCAGACAACTAATGAAAAACTGTTTTTT.

This chain uses TRBV9 with TRBJ1-2, with TRBD1 matching 7 bases. Losses at the gene ends were 3 bases for V and 1 base for J; bases not matched to a gene: 6. In germline, CDR1 is SGDLS, CDR2 YYNGEE. The CDR3 loop spans 15 amino acids. CDR3 region: CASSGQGRNNYGYTF. The CDR3 DNA reads as TGTGCCAGCAGCGGACAGGGTAGAAATAACTATGGCTACACCTTC.

The J gene is TRBJ1-2, the V gene TRBV7-9; 11 bases agree with TRBD1. The germline CDR1 and CDR2 sequences are SEHNR and FQNEAQ (reference sequence). V lost 3 bases to trimming and J lost 8 bases; unmatched junction nucleotides: 11. The CDR3 length is 16 residues. The CDR3 region is CASSFDRGQGAVGYTF. The CDR3 nucleotides are TGTGCCAGCAGCTTTGATCGCGGACAGGGGGCCGTCGGCTACACCTTC.

The V and J genes are TRBV10-3 and TRBJ2-7; 8 bases align to TRBD1. V lost 10 bases, J lost 4 bases, and 12 bases stayed unmatched. This CDR3 contains 14 residues. Germline values: CDR1 ENHRY, CDR2 SYGVKD. CDR3 nucleotide sequence: TGTGCCACCCGCCGGCCAGGGGGCGGATACGAGCAGTACTTC. Translated: CATRRPGGGYEQYF.

This chain joins TRBV11-2 and TRBJ2-5, with unresolved D. The CDR3 totals 12 residues. The germline gives CDR1 SGHAT, CDR2 FQNNGV. Between the trimmed V and J ends, which lost 3 bases and 5 bases, there was a span of 7 bases. CDR3 region: CASSFGLETQYF. CDR3 DNA: TGTGCCAGCAGCTTCGGTCTTGAGACCCAGTACTTC.

The V and J genes are TRBV10-1 and TRBJ2-3; maybe TRBD2 (5 bases). CDR1 WNHNN and CDR2 SYGVQD come from the germline V gene (reference sequence). The CDR3 extends over 13 amino acids. With 0 bases removed from V and 5 bases from J, the gap between germline ends came to 6 bases. CDR3 nucleotide sequence: TGCGCCAGCAGTGAGTCAGGGAGAGATACGCAGTATTTT. This encodes CASSESGRDTQYF.

The chain couples TRBV2 to TRBJ1-2, with D maybe TRBD1 (6 bases). The CDR3 loop spans 15 amino acids. Looked up from germline, CDR1 is SNHLY and CDR2 is FYNNEI. Trimming took 5 bases from V and 4 from J, leaving 17 bases between them. In DNA form, the CDR3 reads TGTGCCAGCAGTCCCCAGGGGCCGCAACTCTATGGCTACACCTTC. Its protein product is CASSPQGPQLYGYTF.

This chain uses TRBV11-2 with TRBJ2-7; D is undetermined. Trimming shortened V by 6 bases and J by 7 bases, and 13 bases separated the two germline ends. Germline lookup yields CDR1 SGHAT and CDR2 FQNNGV. CDR3 length equals 12 residues. The CDR3 coding sequence is TGTGCCAGCAGTCCATATGTCGGGGAGCAGTACTTC. Its translation is CASSPYVGEQYF. The variable domain in full, completed from reference TRBV11-2 and TRBJ2-7, reads EAGVAQSPRYKIIEKRQSVAFWCNPISGHATLYWYQQILGQGPKLLIQFQNNGVVDDSQLPKDRFSAERLKGVDSTLKIQPAKLEDSAVYLCASSPYVGEQYFGPGTRLTVT.

This chain joins TRBV7-2 and TRBJ1-5, with 8 bases matching TRBD1. The germline V gene has CDR1 SGHTA and CDR2 FQGNSA. The CDR3 sequence is 14 residues long. The V and J ends lost 5 bases and 5 bases, in that order; junction bases with no gene match: 5. Here the CDR3 reads CASSPGQGYQPQHF. The CDR3, as DNA: TGTGCCAGCAGCCCCGGACAGGGCTATCAGCCCCAGCATTTT.

V usage is TRBV5-1 and J usage is TRBJ2-3; 16 bases fit TRBD2. CDR3 length: 17 residues. With 3 bases clipped from V and 4 bases from J, the junction kept 5 bases outside the gene matches. The germline CDR1 and CDR2 sequences are SGHRS and YFSETQ. The CDR3 coding sequence is TGCGCCAGCAGCTGGGGGACTAGCGGGGGGGCCCCAGATACGCAGTATTTT. Translated, it gives CASSWGTSGGAPDTQYF.

The chain combines TRBV7-9 with TRBJ2-3, with TRBD2 as a possible D gene (6 bases). V dropped 0 bases and J dropped 9 bases, with 16 bases sitting between them. The CDR3 loop spans 15 amino acids. Germline V gene lookup returns CDR1 SEHNR and CDR2 FQNEAQ (reference sequence). The CDR3 here is CASSLAIEGLKTQYF. In DNA, the CDR3 is TGTGCCAGCAGCTTAGCGATCGAGGGACTCAAGACGCAGTATTTT.